These 9 T cell receptor beta chains were sequenced from one sample in a study of molecular identifiers for immune sequencing clone quantification. TCRdb recomputed calls from the PCR reads with MiXCR, one row per CDR3 protein. The table shows around 65,000 distinct CDR3 sequences, with 17% occurring only once. What was sequenced was naive CD8+ T cells from blood, with Jurkat cell RNA spiked in. Documented subset: FACS-sorted CD8+CD4-CCR7+CD45RA+ naive T cells. The receptors originated from a human donor in good health. Some libraries in this study had Jurkat cell RNA spiked in.

This clonotype showed up many times. The gene calls are TRBV7-9 and TRBJ2-3; D is undetermined. Trimming shortened V by 1 base and J by 2 bases, and 16 bases separated the two germline ends. The CDR3 is 17 residues long. In germline, CDR1 is SEHNR, CDR2 FQNEAQ (reference sequence). CDR3 DNA sequence: TGTGCCAGCAGCTTAGTGAGTGGTCTAGACCACACAGATACGCAGTATTTT. It yields the protein CASSLVSGLDHTDTQYF.

This clonotype came up many times. The chain recombines TRBV20-1 with TRBJ2-3, with 8 bases matching TRBD2. Germline CDR1 reads DFQATT; CDR2 reads SNEGSKA (reference sequence). This CDR3 has 15 residues. With 0 bases clipped from V and 8 bases from J, the junction kept 10 bases outside the gene matches. CDR3 residues: CSAREIYSGAGTQYF. CDR3 DNA: TGCAGTGCTAGAGAAATTTATAGCGGGGCGGGTACGCAGTATTTT.

CDR3: CASSERNSGLAVAYEQYF. DNA of the CDR3: TGTGCCAGCAGCGAACGTAACTCGGGACTAGCGGTCGCCTACGAGCAGTACTTC. V is TRBV7-6 and J is TRBJ2-7; the match to TRBD2 covers 11 bases. Germline V gives CDR1 SGHVS, CDR2 FNYEAQ. Unmatched junction bases numbered 14, after V lost 5 bases and J lost 2 bases. CDR3 size: 18 residues.

This clonotype appeared many times. The genes are TRBV5-1 and TRBJ2-5; D possibly corresponds to TRBD1 (7 bases). Germline-derived CDR1 and CDR2 are SGHRS and YFSETQ. The CDR3 is 12 amino acids. The chain's CDR3 is CSRGDRQETQYF. The CDR3 bases are TGCTCGAGGGGGGACAGACAAGAGACCCAGTACTTC.

This clonotype has at least ten counts. V and J are TRBV12-3 or TRBV12-4 and TRBJ2-2; TRBD1 might be the D (5 bases). V was cut by 5 bases and J by 10 bases, with 14 bases left in between. The CDR3 runs 13 residues. The CDR3 protein is CASSRQPTEELFF. DNA for the CDR3: TGTGCCAGCAGTCGACAGCCGACGGAGGAGCTGTTTTTT.

The sample holds many counts of this clonotype. The chain carries TRBV7-8 and TRBJ2-1; the D call may be TRBD1 or TRBD2 (5 bases each). This CDR3 has 17 amino acids. CDR1 and CDR2 from the germline V gene are SGHVS and FQNEAQ. V lost 0 bases and J lost 4, with 16 bases in between. The CDR3 sequence is CASSLASPGPLYNEQFF. The CDR3 bases are TGTGCCAGCAGCTTAGCTTCCCCGGGGCCCCTTTACAATGAGCAGTTCTTC.

This clonotype was detected ten times or more. This sequence joins TRBV10-3 and TRBJ2-3; TRBD2 aligns across 9 bases. The germline V gene has CDR1 ENHRY and CDR2 SYGVKD. This CDR3 has 14 residues. Losses at the gene ends were 2 bases for V and 9 bases for J; bases not matched to a gene: 6. The CDR3 coding sequence is TGTGCCATCAGTGAGCCCGGACTAGCGCCAACGCAGTATTTT. Translation: CAISEPGLAPTQYF.

This clonotype was seen ten or more times. The CDR3, as DNA: TGTGCCAGCAGTGAAGTGGGGGGGGTCATGTTTCGGCAGCCCCAGCATTTT. This sequence encodes CASSEVGGVMFRQPQHF. The chain joins TRBV2 to TRBJ1-5; a weak D match, TRBD1 (5 bases). This CDR3 has 17 amino acids. Trimming took 1 base from V and 7 from J, leaving 20 bases between them. Looked up from germline, CDR1 is SNHLY and CDR2 is FYNNEI.

This clonotype occurred many times. The chain recombines TRBV4-2 with TRBJ2-1, with 7 bases lining up with TRBD2. Germline CDR1 reads LGHNA; CDR2 reads YNFKEQ. This CDR3 has 19 amino acids. The ends lost 0 bases at V and 9 bases at J; junction bases unmatched: 20. CDR3 in DNA: TGTGCCAGCAGCCAAGATGGAGTTTATGTACTAGCGCAGAAAGTTGAGCAGTTCTTC. This gives the protein CASSQDGVYVLAQKVEQFF.